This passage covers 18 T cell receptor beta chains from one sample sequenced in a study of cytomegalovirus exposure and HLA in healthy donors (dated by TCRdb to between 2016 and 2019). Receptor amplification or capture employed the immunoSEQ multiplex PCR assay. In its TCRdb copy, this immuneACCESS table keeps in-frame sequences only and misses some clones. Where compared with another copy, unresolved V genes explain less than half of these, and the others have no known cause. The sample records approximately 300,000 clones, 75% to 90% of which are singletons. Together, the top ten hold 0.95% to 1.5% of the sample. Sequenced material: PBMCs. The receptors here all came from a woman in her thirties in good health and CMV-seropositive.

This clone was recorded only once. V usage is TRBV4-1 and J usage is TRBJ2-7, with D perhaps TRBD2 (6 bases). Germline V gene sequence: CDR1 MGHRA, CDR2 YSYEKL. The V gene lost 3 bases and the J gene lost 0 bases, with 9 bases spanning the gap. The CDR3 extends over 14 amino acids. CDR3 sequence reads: CASSQAGYSYEQYF. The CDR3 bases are TGCGCCAGCAGCCAGGCGGGATACTCCTACGAGCAGTACTTC.

CDR3 nucleotide sequence: TGCGCCAGCAGCCAAGATCAGGGAGGTGGAGAGGGGGCCTATGGCTACACCTTC. It codes for CASSQDQGGGEGAYGYTF. This sequence joins TRBV4-1 and TRBJ1-2; 7 bases are a match to TRBD1. V trimming: 0 bases; J trimming: 4 bases; junction bases outside the gene matches: 14. The length of the CDR3 is 18 residues. The germline CDR1 and CDR2 sequences are MGHRA and YSYEKL.

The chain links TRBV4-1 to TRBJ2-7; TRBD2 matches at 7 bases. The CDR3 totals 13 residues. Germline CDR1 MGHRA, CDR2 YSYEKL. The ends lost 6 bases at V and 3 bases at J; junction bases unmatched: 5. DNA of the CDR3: TGCGCCAGCAGTCAAAGCGGGATCTACGAGCAGTACTTC. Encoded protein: CASSQSGIYEQYF.

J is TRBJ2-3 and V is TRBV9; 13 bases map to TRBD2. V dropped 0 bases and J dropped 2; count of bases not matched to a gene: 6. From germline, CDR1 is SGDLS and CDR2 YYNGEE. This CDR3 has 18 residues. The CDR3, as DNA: TGTGCCAGCAGCGTAGCGCAACTAGCGGGGGGGAACACAGATACGCAGTATTTT. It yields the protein CASSVAQLAGGNTDTQYF.

The CDR3 loop reads CASSSGDTEAFF. Written as DNA, the CDR3 is TGTGCCAGCAGCTCCGGGGACACTGAAGCTTTCTTT. V and J are TRBV11-3 and TRBJ1-1; D remains unclear. There are 12 residues in the CDR3. V lost 4 bases to trimming and J lost 3 bases, with 6 bases between them. Germline CDR1 reads SGHNT; CDR2 reads YENEEA.

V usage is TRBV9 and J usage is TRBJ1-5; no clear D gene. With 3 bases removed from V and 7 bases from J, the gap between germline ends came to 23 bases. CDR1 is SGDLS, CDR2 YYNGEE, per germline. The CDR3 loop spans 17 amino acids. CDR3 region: CASSGRKQPSEWQPQHF. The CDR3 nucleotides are TGTGCCAGCAGCGGAAGGAAACAACCCTCGGAATGGCAGCCCCAGCATTTT.

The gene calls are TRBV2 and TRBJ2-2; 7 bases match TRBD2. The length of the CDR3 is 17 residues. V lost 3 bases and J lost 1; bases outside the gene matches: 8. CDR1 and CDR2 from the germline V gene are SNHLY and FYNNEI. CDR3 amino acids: CASSDEEGGGNTGELFF. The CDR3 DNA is TGTGCCAGCAGTGATGAGGAGGGCGGGGGGAACACCGGGGAGCTGTTTTTT.

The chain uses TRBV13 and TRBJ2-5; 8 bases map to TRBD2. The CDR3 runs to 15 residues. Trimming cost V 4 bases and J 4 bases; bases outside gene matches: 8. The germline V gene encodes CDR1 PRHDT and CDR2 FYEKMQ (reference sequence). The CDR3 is CASSYPGGPLETQYF. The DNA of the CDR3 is TGTGCCAGCAGCTACCCGGGGGGGCCGTTAGAGACCCAGTACTTC.

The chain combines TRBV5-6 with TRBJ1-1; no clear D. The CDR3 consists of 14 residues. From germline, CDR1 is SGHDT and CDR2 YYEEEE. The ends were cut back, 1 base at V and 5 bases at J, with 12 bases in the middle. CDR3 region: CASSLKGMDTEAFF. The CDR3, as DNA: TGTGCCAGCAGCTTGAAGGGAATGGATACTGAAGCTTTCTTT.

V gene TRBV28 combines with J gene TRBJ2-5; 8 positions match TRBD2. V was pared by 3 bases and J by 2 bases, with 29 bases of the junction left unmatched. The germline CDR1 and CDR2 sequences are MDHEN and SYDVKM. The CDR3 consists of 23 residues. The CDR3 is CASSFYGVTGHGGFSGKQETQYF. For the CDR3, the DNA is TGTGCCAGCAGTTTTTACGGGGTGACGGGGCACGGGGGTTTTAGCGGGAAGCAAGAGACCCAGTACTTC. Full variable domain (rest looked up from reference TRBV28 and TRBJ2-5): DVKVTQSSRYLVKRTGEKVFLECVQDMDHENMFWYRQDPGLGLRLIYFSYDVKMKEKGDIPEGYSVSREKKERFSLILESASTNQTSMYLCASSFYGVTGHGGFSGKQETQYFGPGTRLLVL.

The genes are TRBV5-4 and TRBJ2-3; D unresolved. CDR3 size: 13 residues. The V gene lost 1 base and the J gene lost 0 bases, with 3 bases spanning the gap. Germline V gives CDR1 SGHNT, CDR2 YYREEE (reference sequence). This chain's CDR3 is CASSLTSTDTQYF. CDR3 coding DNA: TGTGCCAGCAGCTTGACTAGCACAGATACGCAGTATTTT.

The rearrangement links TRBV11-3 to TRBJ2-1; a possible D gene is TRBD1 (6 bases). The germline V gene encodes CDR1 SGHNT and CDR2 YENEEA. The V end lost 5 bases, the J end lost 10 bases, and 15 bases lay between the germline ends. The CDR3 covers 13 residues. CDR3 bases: TGTGCCAGCAGCCGTAGTAATACAGGGGAGCAGTTCTTC. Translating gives CASSRSNTGEQFF.

CDR3 nucleotide sequence: TGTGCCAGCAGTGCAGGGGGGTACGCTGAAGCTTTCTTT. This sequence encodes CASSAGGYAEAFF. V is TRBV6-6 and J is TRBJ1-1, with 7 positions matching TRBD1. Trimming took 5 bases from V and 6 from J; bases not matched to a gene: 6. There are 13 residues in the CDR3. Germline assignment: CDR1 MNHNY and CDR2 SVGAGI (reference sequence).

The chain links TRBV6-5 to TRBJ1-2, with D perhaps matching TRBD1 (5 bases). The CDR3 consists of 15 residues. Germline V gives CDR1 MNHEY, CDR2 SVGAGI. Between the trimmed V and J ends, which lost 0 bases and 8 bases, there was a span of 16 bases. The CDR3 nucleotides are TGTGCCAGCAGTTACTCGCCCGGGCAGGGTAACGGCTACACCTTC. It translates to CASSYSPGQGNGYTF.

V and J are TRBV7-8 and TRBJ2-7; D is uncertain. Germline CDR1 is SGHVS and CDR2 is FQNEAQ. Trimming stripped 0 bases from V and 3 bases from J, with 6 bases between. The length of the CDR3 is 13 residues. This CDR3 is CASSLAVSYEQYF. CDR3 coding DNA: TGTGCCAGCAGCTTAGCCGTCAGCTACGAGCAGTACTTC.

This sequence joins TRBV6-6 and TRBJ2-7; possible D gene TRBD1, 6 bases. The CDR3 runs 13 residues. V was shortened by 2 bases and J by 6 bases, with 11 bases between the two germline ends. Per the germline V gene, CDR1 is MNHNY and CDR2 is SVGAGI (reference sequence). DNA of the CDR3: TGTGCCAGCAGTTACGTGGCAGGGGTCGAGCAGTACTTC. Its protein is CASSYVAGVEQYF.

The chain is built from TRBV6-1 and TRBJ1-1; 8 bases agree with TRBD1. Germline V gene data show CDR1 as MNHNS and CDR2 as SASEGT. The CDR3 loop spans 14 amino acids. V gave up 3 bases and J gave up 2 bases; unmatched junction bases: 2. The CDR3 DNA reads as TGTGCCAGCAGTGACGACAGGGGAAACACTGAAGCTTTCTTT. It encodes CASSDDRGNTEAFF.

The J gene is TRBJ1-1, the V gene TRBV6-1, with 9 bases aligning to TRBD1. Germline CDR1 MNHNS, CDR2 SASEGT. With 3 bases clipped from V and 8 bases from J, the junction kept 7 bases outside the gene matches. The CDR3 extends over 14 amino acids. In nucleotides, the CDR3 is TGTGCCAGCAGTGACAGCGGGACAGGGCCCGAAGCTTTCTTT. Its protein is CASSDSGTGPEAFF.